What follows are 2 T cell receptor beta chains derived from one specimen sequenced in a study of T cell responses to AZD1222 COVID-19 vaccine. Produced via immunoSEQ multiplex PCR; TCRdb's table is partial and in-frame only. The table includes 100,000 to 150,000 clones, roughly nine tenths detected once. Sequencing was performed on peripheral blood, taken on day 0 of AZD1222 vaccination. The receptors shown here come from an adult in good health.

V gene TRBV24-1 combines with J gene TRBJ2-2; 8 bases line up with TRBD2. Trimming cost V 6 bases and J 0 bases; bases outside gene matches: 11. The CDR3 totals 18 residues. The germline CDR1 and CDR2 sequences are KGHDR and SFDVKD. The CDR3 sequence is CATSPHQGRGANTGELFF. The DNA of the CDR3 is TGTGCCACCAGTCCCCACCAGGGGCGGGGGGCGAACACCGGGGAGCTGTTTTTT.

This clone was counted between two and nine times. The CDR3, as DNA: TGTGCCAGCAGCCCCCCCACGGGCGGGGAGCCCCAGCATTTT. It specifies CASSPPTGGEPQHF. The J gene is TRBJ1-5, the V gene TRBV7-9; D remains unclear. This CDR3 region has 14 residues. The V end was cut by 5 bases, the J end by 8 bases, with 16 bases between. Germline V gene data show CDR1 as SEHNR and CDR2 as FQNEAQ (reference sequence).